The T cell receptor (beta chain) under discussion was sequenced for a study of OX40 agonist ivuxolimab in advanced cancers. Study-wide background: At doses from 0.01 to 10 mg/kg, patients were given intravenous ivuxolimab every 2 weeks.

Sequenced by immunoSEQ multiplex PCR; TCRdb stores in-frame clones only, minus some. This table has tens of thousands of clones, roughly 85% appearing once. Germline loops: CDR1 SGHTA, CDR2 FQGNSA. V was shortened by 5 bases and J by 8 bases, with 18 bases between the two germline ends. This CDR3 region has 14 residues. J is TRBJ1-2 and V is TRBV7-2, with TRBD1 as a possible D gene (5 bases). The TCR was taken from an adult with an advanced solid tumor such as melanoma, head and neck, liver or kidney cancer. The specimen comprised CD4+ or CD8+ T cells sorted from blood, sampled in a trial of the OX40 agonist ivuxolimab. The CDR3 is CASSTPGGLWGYTF. The CDR3 DNA follows: TGTGCCAGCAGCACCCCCGGGGGTCTTTGGGGCTACACCTTC.